The 7 T cell receptor beta chains in this list originate from one sample, sequenced in a study of response to subunit inactivated influenza vaccine. TCRdb re-derived calls from the RT-PCR reads in MiXCR, one entry per CDR3 protein. The sample lists hundreds of thousands of distinct CDR3 sequences, 6% to 9% occurring once. The material was PBMCs from blood, obtained approximately 25 months after vaccination. These receptors were collected from a man between 50 and 69 years old who received an inactivated influenza vaccine.

The chain combines TRBV2 with TRBJ2-3, with a possible D match to TRBD1 (6 bases). This CDR3 contains 15 residues. Germline V lookup: CDR1 SNHLY, CDR2 FYNNEI. V was shortened by 5 bases and J by 1 base, with 13 bases between the two germline ends. Here the CDR3 reads CASSNREGGTDTQYF. In DNA, the CDR3 is TGTGCCAGCAGTAACAGGGAAGGTGGCACAGATACGCAGTATTTT.

This clonotype was seen a few times. V and J are TRBV6-1 and TRBJ1-3, with D perhaps TRBD1 (6 bases). V was pared by 6 bases and J by 2 bases, with 11 bases between. From germline, CDR1 is MNHNS and CDR2 SASEGT. This CDR3 spans 14 amino acids. The CDR3 sequence is CASRITGTGNTIYF. CDR3 in DNA: TGTGCCAGCAGGATTACAGGGACTGGAAACACCATATATTTT.

This clonotype was seen only a few times. The CDR3 sequence: CASSLNLWGNQPQHF. CDR3 nucleotide sequence: TGTGCCAGCAGCTTAAATTTGTGGGGCAATCAGCCCCAGCATTTT. The chain carries TRBV7-2 and TRBJ1-5; D is ambiguous. Germline CDR1 SGHTA, CDR2 FQGNSA. The V and J ends lost 2 bases and 2 bases respectively, with 10 bases between them. CDR3 length: 15 amino acids.

This clonotype was detected a few times. V gene TRBV6-1 combines with J gene TRBJ2-2; D gene unclear. This CDR3 has 15 amino acids. Germline V gene lookup returns CDR1 MNHNS and CDR2 SASEGT. Trimming removed 7 bases at V and 1 base at J, with 13 bases between. The CDR3 spells CASTSMEKNTGELFF. The CDR3 nucleotides read TGTGCCAGCACCTCGATGGAGAAGAACACCGGGGAGCTGTTTTTT.

The gene calls are TRBV18 and TRBJ1-5; D remains unclear. The CDR3 contains 15 residues. The germline gives CDR1 KGHSH, CDR2 LQKENI. V lost 1 base and J 0 bases, leaving 7 bases between the germline ends. In DNA form, the CDR3 reads TGTGCCAGCTCACCACGGGGAGTTAGCAATCAGCCCCAGCATTTT. Residues: CASSPRGVSNQPQHF.

V is TRBV25-1 and J is TRBJ2-7, with 7 bases fitting TRBD1. CDR3 length equals 15 residues. With V trimmed by 8 bases and J by 0 bases, 10 bases remained unmatched. Germline assignment: CDR1 MGHDK and CDR2 SYGVNS. CDR3 residues: CASGPTTGSSYEQYF. CDR3 nucleotides: TGTGCCAGCGGCCCCACGACAGGGAGCTCCTACGAGCAGTACTTC.

This rearrangement joins TRBV4-3 to TRBJ2-4; D not resolved. From germline, CDR1 is LGHNA and CDR2 YSLEER. Trimming shortened V by 2 bases and J by 0 bases, and 11 bases separated the two germline ends. This CDR3 contains 16 residues. The CDR3 loop reads CASSQSVTVAKNIQYF. CDR3 DNA: TGCGCCAGCAGCCAATCAGTGACGGTAGCCAAAAACATTCAGTACTTC.